These 9 T cell receptor beta chains share one sample of origin, sequenced in a study of blood T cell repertoires in COVID-19. Here immunoSEQ multiplex PCR was the method, and the copy in TCRdb shows in-frame clones only, minus some. The sample lists more than 250,000 clones, more than 80% seen once, with approximately 6% in the top ten. The sample was peripheral blood. The receptors come from a woman aged 45 to 65 with COVID-19, enrolled during active disease.

CDR3 coding DNA: TGTGCCAGCAGCGTAGAAGGCAGGGGGAACACCGGGGAGCTGTTTTTT. Translating gives CASSVEGRGNTGELFF. The chain uses TRBV9 and TRBJ2-2; a weak D match, TRBD1 (6 bases). The CDR3 contains 16 residues. Between the trimmed V and J ends, which lost 0 bases and 1 base, there was a span of 10 bases. Germline CDR1 reads SGDLS; CDR2 reads YYNGEE.

The genes are TRBV3-1 (or the pseudogene TRBV3-2) and TRBJ1-2; D remains unclear. The ends were cut back, 2 bases at V and 6 bases at J, with 13 bases in the middle. Germline V CDR1 and CDR2: LGHDT, YNNKEL (reference sequence). There are 14 residues in the CDR3. This CDR3 reads CASSQTQSGHGYTF. The CDR3 nucleotides read TGTGCCAGCAGCCAAACGCAGTCAGGTCATGGCTACACCTTC.

CDR3 residues: CATSPGETQYF. The DNA of the CDR3 is TGTGCCACTTCCCCCGGGGAGACCCAGTACTTC. This chain joins TRBV19 and TRBJ2-5; the D is unclear. The CDR3 runs 11 residues. The germline V gene has CDR1 LNHDA and CDR2 SQIVND (reference sequence). V was cut by 10 bases and J by 5 bases, with 11 bases left in between.

The V and J genes are TRBV7-9 and TRBJ2-4, with 7 positions matching TRBD2. After removal of 0 bases from V and 9 bases from J, the junction contained 5 bases not matched to a gene. Germline V gives CDR1 SEHNR, CDR2 FQNEAQ (reference sequence). CDR3 length: 14 amino acids. This CDR3 reads CASSLADTGGIQYF. CDR3 nucleotide sequence: TGTGCCAGCAGCTTAGCCGACACGGGGGGCATTCAGTACTTC.

J is TRBJ1-3 and V is TRBV27; D perhaps matches TRBD1 (6 bases). CDR3 length equals 16 residues. From germline, CDR1 is MNHEY and CDR2 SMNVEV (reference sequence). The V gene lost 6 bases and the J gene lost 1 base, with 16 bases spanning the gap. CDR3 sequence: CASRRGGEASGNTIYF. The CDR3 DNA reads TGTGCCAGCAGAAGGGGGGGGGAAGCTTCTGGAAACACCATATATTTT.

CDR3 in DNA: TGTGCCAGCAGCAGACCAGGGTTGGGGAACACTGAAGCTTTCTTT. It translates to CASSRPGLGNTEAFF. V usage is TRBV7-8 and J usage is TRBJ1-1, with D possibly matching TRBD1 (5 bases). V was pared by 5 bases and J by 1 base, with 14 bases between. Germline CDR1 is SGHVS and CDR2 is FQNEAQ. The CDR3 loop spans 15 amino acids.

The J gene is TRBJ1-4, the V gene TRBV30, with 7 nucleotides matching TRBD1. CDR1 GTSNPN and CDR2 SVGIG come from the germline V gene (reference sequence). Trimming cost V 2 bases and J 0 bases; bases outside gene matches: 0. CDR3 length: 14 amino acids. The DNA of the CDR3 is TGTGCCTGGAGTCAGGGGGCAACTAATGAAAAACTGTTTTTT. As protein: CAWSQGATNEKLFF.

The chain has TRBV18 and TRBJ1-4; D gene unclear. V was pared by 5 bases and J by 7 bases, with 11 bases between. CDR3 length equals 13 residues. Germline CDR1 and CDR2: KGHSH and LQKENI. CDR3 coding DNA: TGTGCCAGCTCATCGACTAACGGTGAAAAACTGTTTTTT. This gives the protein CASSSTNGEKLFF. The complete variable domain, with remaining parts taken from reference TRBV18 and TRBJ1-4, reads NAGVMQNPRHLVRRRGQEARLRCSPMKGHSHVYWYRQLPEEGLKFMVYLQKENIIDESGMPKERFSAEFPKEGPSILRIQQVVRGDSAAYFCASSSTNGEKLFFGSGTQLSVL.

V usage is TRBV25-1 and J usage is TRBJ1-4, with D maybe TRBD1 (5 bases). The V end lost 1 base, the J end lost 7 bases, and 16 bases lay between the germline ends. The V gene's germline CDR1 is MGHDK and CDR2 SYGVNS. This CDR3 has 16 amino acids. CDR3 in amino acids: CASSELSGSWGEKLFF. The CDR3 coding sequence is TGTGCCAGCAGTGAATTGTCAGGGTCCTGGGGTGAAAAACTGTTTTTT.